This T cell receptor beta chain was identified during a study of preoperative IRX-2 immunotherapy in early breast cancer. Treatment specified: preoperative locoregional IRX-2 cytokine immunotherapy. The CDR3 totals 16 residues. The V gene's germline CDR1 is WSHSY and CDR2 SAAADI. J was trimmed by 2 bases and V by 1 base; bases with no gene match: 6. Only in-frame clones appear in the TCRdb table, and some are missing; sequencing was by immunoSEQ multiplex PCR. The profile covers some 19,000 clones, with 85% appearing a single time and 1% to 1.5% taken by the ten largest. This sequence joins TRBV10-2 and TRBJ2-5; 8 bases map to TRBD2. Sequencing used lymph node tissue, obtained after IRX-2 immunotherapy. The TCR was taken from a human donor with breast cancer. CDR3 sequence reads: CASSEFGSGVQETQYF. The CDR3 nucleotides read TGCGCCAGCAGTGAGTTTGGTAGCGGGGTTCAAGAGACCCAGTACTTC.